This T cell receptor beta chain derives from a study of beta chain features in type 1 diabetes. Study observations and caveats: Within each of all four CD4+ subsets, Type 1 diabetes patients had TCRB CDR3s that were moderately but significantly shorter. VDJ junctions from patients with type 1 diabetes contained fewer insertions and more deletions.

In germline, CDR1 is LNHNV, CDR2 YYDKDF (reference sequence). V was trimmed by 1 base and J by 7 bases, leaving 10 bases between them. The length of the CDR3 is 14 residues. Expressed TCRB transcripts got sequenced, as all isolated RNA was reverse transcribed. Generated by immunoSEQ multiplex PCR, the TCRdb table keeps only in-frame clones and is missing some. The sample comprises under 350,000 clones, 14% of which are singletons, and 0.015% to 0.02% rests with the top ten. This clone has only a few counts. The antigen remains unidentified. The sequencing sample was made of naive CD4+ T cells from blood. The chain has TRBV15 and TRBJ2-2; D is perhaps TRBD2 (6 bases). The receptor comes from a man younger than 40 with type 1 diabetes. CDR3 sequence reads: CATSRGGAGGELFF. In DNA, the CDR3 is TGTGCCACCAGCAGAGGTGGAGCGGGCGGGGAGCTGTTTTTT.